The rows below give T cell receptor beta chains drawn from one sample of a study of blood T cell repertoires in COVID-19. Sequencing used immunoSEQ multiplex PCR; TCRdb keeps in-frame clones, though not all of them. In the table there are more than 110,000 clones, around nine tenths of which are singletons. Sequencing input: peripheral blood. These receptors all come from a man aged 45-65 years with active or convalescent COVID-19. CDR3s include the opening cysteine and the closing phenylalanine or tryptophan. D genes are given only for firm matches.

cdr3_length j_call v_call d_call cdr3_aa cdr3_nt
14 TRBJ2-1 TRBV18 - CASSPQTGYNEQFF TGTGCCAGCTCACCGCAGACAGGCTACAATGAGCAGTTCTTC
15 TRBJ1-5 TRBV6-2/TRBV6-3 - CASSSWAGDSQPQHF TGTGCCAGCAGTTCATGGGCAGGGGATAGTCAGCCCCAGCATTTT
18 TRBJ2-1 TRBV19 TRBD2 CASSIDPAGLAFYNEQFF TGTGCCAGTAGTATCGACCCCGCGGGACTAGCGTTCTACAATGAGCAGTTCTTC
15 TRBJ2-2 TRBV2 TRBD2 CASQLSGRAAGELFF TGTGCCAGTCAGCTTAGCGGGAGGGCCGCCGGGGAGCTGTTTTTT
14 TRBJ1-4 TRBV3-1/TRBV3-2 - CASSRSATNEKLFF TGTGCCAGCAGCCGGAGTGCAACTAATGAAAAACTGTTTTTT
18 TRBJ2-1 TRBV5-1 TRBD2 CASSSELAGIFRGNEQFF TGCGCCAGCAGCTCAGAACTAGCGGGAATATTCAGGGGCAATGAGCAGTTCTTC
20 TRBJ2-1 TRBV3-1/TRBV3-2 TRBD2 CASSYYLGLAGGRAYNEQFF TGTGCCAGCAGCTACTACTTAGGACTAGCGGGAGGAAGGGCCTACAATGAGCAGTTCTTC
16 TRBJ2-6 TRBV11-1 TRBD1 CASSRGQGSGANVLTF TGTGCCAGCAGCCGAGGACAGGGGTCTGGGGCCAACGTCCTGACTTTC
14 TRBJ2-1 TRBV27 - CASSSATGYNEQFF TGTGCCAGCAGTTCCGCCACAGGGTACAATGAGCAGTTCTTC
13 TRBJ1-1 TRBV28 - CASYDLGGSKAFF TGTGCCAGCTATGATCTGGGGGGGAGTAAAGCTTTCTTT